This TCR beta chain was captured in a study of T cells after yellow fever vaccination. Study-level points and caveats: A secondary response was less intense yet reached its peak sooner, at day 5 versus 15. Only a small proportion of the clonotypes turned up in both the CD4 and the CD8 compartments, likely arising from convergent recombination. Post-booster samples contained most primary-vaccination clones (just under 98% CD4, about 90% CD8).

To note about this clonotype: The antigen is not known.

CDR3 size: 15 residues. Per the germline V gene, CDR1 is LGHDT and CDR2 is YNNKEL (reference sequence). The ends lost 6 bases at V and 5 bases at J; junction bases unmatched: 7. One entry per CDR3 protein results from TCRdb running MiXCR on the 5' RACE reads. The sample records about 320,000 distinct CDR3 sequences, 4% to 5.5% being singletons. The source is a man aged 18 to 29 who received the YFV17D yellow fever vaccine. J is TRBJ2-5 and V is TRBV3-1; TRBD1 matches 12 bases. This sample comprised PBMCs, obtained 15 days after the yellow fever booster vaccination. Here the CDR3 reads CASRPTGTGGETQYF. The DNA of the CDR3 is TGTGCCAGCAGACCAACCGGGACAGGGGGCGAGACCCAGTACTTC.